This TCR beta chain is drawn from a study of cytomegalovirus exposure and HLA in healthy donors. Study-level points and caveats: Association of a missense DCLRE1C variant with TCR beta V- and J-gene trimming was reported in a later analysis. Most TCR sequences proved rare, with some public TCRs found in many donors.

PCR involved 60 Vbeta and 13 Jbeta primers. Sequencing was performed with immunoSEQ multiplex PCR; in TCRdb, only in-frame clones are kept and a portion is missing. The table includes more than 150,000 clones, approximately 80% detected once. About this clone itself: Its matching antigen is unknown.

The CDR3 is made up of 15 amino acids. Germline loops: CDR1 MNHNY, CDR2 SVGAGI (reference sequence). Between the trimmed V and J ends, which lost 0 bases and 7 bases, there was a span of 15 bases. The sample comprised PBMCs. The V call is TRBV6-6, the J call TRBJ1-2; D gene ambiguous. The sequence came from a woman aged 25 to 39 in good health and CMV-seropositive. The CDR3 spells CASSYSNPGKTGYTF. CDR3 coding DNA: TGTGCCAGCAGTTACTCGAATCCGGGGAAGACTGGCTACACCTTC.